This entry lists 7 T cell receptor beta chains sequenced from one sample in a study of OX40 agonist ivuxolimab in advanced cancers. The library was prepared using the immunoSEQ multiplex PCR assay. TCRdb took this table from immuneACCESS and kept in-frame rearrangements with V and J called. Such tables lack part of the clones; where checked against another copy, unresolved V genes explain under half of the gap, and the rest is unexplained. Present in this sample are 90,000 to 100,000 clones, roughly four fifths of which were seen just once. More than 1.4% of the sample rests with the top ten. The sample here was CD4+ or CD8+ T cells sorted from blood, taken in a trial of the OX40 agonist ivuxolimab. The receptors were sampled from an adult with an advanced solid tumor such as melanoma, head and neck, liver or kidney cancer.

This chain connects TRBV6-6 to TRBJ2-3; 7 bases map to TRBD2. V trimming: 11 bases; J trimming: 2 bases; junction bases outside the gene matches: 7. There are 13 residues in the CDR3. Germline CDR1 reads MNHNY; CDR2 reads SVGAGI (reference sequence). The CDR3 loop is CAVGAGATDTQYF. As DNA, the CDR3 is TGTGCCGTCGGCGCGGGAGCCACAGATACGCAGTATTTT.

V is TRBV7-3 and J is TRBJ2-7, with 7 nucleotides matching TRBD2. The CDR3 length is 15 residues. V lost 5 bases, J lost 1 base, and 8 bases stayed unmatched. CDR1 and CDR2 from the germline V gene are SGHTA and FQGTGA. Here the CDR3 reads CASSRRTSDSYEQYF. The CDR3, as DNA: TGTGCCAGCAGCCGAAGAACTAGCGATTCCTACGAGCAGTACTTC.

The J gene is TRBJ2-6, the V gene TRBV7-3; D assignment may be TRBD1 or TRBD2 (6 bases each). The CDR3 consists of 19 residues. Germline loops: CDR1 SGHTA, CDR2 FQGTGA. V was pared by 1 base and J by 0 bases, with 16 bases between. The CDR3 region has the DNA TGTGCCAGCAGCTTAAAACCCAGGGGAGGTTCCTCTGGGGCCAACGTCCTGACTTTC. It yields the protein CASSLKPRGGSSGANVLTF.

V gene TRBV5-1 combines with J gene TRBJ2-1; no clear D gene. Germline CDR1 is SGHRS and CDR2 is YFSETQ. The CDR3 has 17 residues. Trimming took 2 bases from V and 0 from J, leaving 15 bases between them. The CDR3: CASSLRADVGSYNEQFF. In DNA form, the CDR3 reads TGCGCCAGCAGCTTACGGGCCGACGTGGGCTCCTACAATGAGCAGTTCTTC.

A remark on this clone: This same CDR3 is encoded by further DNA sequences in the sample. The rearrangement links TRBV18 to TRBJ2-3; D is unclear. The CDR3 length is 13 residues. Germline lookup yields CDR1 KGHSH and CDR2 LQKENI. Trimming pared 0 bases from V and 2 bases from J, leaving 3 bases between. CDR3 in amino acids: CASSPPVTDTQYF. The CDR3 region has the DNA TGTGCCAGCTCACCACCGGTCACAGATACGCAGTATTTT.

V and J are TRBV18 and TRBJ2-7; the match to TRBD1 covers 9 bases. The CDR3 totals 15 residues. Trimming removed 2 bases from V and 0 bases from J; junction bases left unmatched: 2. Germline CDR1 is KGHSH and CDR2 is LQKENI. The CDR3 here is CASSPGQGSSYEQYF. In nucleotides, the CDR3 is TGTGCCAGCTCACCAGGACAGGGGAGCTCCTACGAGCAGTACTTC. Drawing the rest from reference TRBV18 and TRBJ2-7, the complete variable domain is NAGVMQNPRHLVRRRGQEARLRCSPMKGHSHVYWYRQLPEEGLKFMVYLQKENIIDESGMPKERFSAEFPKEGPSILRIQQVVRGDSAAYFCASSPGQGSSYEQYFGPGTRLTVT.

This clone showed up just a few times. The gene calls are TRBV19 and TRBJ1-1; tentatively, D is TRBD1 (6 bases). This CDR3 is built from 13 residues. In germline, CDR1 is LNHDA, CDR2 SQIVND (reference sequence). V lost 3 bases and J 8 bases, leaving 13 bases between the germline ends. CDR3 region: CASSIYSQGEAFF. Here the CDR3 DNA reads TGTGCCAGTAGTATTTACTCTCAGGGGGAAGCTTTCTTT.